The present T cell receptor beta chain was sequenced within a study of vaccination and CD4 T cells after COVID-19. With respect to this clonotype: The antigen is not known. One end of the junction is discordant with germline, which a read error may explain.

This CDR3 spans 16 amino acids. Germline V lookup: CDR1 MNHNS, CDR2 SASEGT. Sequencing of cultured CD4+ T cell DNA used the Oncomine TCR Beta short-read assay. TCRdb itself ran the PCR reads through MiXCR, one entry per CDR3 protein. This sample has more than 15,000 distinct CDR3 sequences; over 45% occur once, and the top ten carry about 13%. Documented treatment: roughly 10-day PBMC culture with coronavirus spike peptide pools or control peptides (ViraFEST assay). The sequence derives from a human donor with COVID-19. Sequences were obtained from cultured CD4+ T cells from blood. The genes are TRBV6-1 and TRBJ2-7; D is undetermined. Written as DNA, the CDR3 is TGCGCCAGCAGGCACCCCGGGCAGACGATTTCCTACGAGCAGTACTTC. It yields the protein CASRHPGQTISYEQYF.